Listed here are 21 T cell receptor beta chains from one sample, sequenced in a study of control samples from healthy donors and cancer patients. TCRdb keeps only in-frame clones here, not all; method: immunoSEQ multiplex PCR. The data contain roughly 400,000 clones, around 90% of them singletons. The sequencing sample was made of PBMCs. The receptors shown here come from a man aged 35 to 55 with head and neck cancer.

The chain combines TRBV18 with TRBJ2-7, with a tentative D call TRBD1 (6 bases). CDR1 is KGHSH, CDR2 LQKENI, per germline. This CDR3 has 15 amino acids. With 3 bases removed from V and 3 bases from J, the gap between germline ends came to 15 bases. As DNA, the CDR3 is TGTGCCAGCTCACCCCCACAGGGCAGGGTCTACGAGCAGTACTTC. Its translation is CASSPPQGRVYEQYF.

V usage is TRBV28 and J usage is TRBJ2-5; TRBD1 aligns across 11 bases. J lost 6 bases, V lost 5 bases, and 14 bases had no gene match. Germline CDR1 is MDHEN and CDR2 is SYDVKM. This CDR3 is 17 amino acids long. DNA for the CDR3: TGTGCCAGCAGTCTAAATGGACAGGGGGCGCTGAAAAAGACCCAGTACTTC. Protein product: CASSLNGQGALKKTQYF.

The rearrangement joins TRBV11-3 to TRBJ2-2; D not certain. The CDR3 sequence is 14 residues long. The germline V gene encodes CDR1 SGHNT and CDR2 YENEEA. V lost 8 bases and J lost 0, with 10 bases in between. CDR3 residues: CASCQESNTGELFF. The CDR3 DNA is TGTGCCAGCTGTCAGGAGTCGAACACCGGGGAGCTGTTTTTT.

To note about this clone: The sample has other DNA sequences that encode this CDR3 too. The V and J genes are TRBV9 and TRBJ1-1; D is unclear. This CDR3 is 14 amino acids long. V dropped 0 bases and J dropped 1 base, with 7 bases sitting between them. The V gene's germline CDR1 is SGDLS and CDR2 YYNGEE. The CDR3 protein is CASSVVSGNTEAFF. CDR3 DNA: TGTGCCAGCAGCGTAGTTTCAGGGAACACTGAAGCTTTCTTT.

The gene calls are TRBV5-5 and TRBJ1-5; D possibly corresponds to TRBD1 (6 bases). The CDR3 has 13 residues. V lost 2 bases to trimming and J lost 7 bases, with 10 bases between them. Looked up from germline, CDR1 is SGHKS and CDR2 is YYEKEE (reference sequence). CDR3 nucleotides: TGTGCCAGCAGCTTCGTGGGGGCCCAGCCCCAGCATTTT. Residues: CASSFVGAQPQHF.

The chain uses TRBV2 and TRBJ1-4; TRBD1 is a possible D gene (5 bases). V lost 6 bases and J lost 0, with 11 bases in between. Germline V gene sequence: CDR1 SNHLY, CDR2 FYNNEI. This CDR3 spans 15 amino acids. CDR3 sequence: CASRKQVPTNEKLFF. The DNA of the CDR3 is TGTGCCAGCAGGAAACAGGTCCCAACTAATGAAAAACTGTTTTTT.

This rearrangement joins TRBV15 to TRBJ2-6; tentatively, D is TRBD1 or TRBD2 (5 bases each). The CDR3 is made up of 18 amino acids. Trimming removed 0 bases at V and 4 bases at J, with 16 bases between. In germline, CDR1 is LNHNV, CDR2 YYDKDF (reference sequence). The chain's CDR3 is CATSRDWGLEGGANVLTF. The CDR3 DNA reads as TGTGCCACCAGCAGAGATTGGGGGTTAGAGGGAGGGGCCAACGTCCTGACTTTC.

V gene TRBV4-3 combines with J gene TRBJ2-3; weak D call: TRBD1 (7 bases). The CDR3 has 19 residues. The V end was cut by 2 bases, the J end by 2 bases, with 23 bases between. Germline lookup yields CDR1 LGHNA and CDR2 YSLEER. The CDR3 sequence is CASSQQTGQVGGHTDTQYF. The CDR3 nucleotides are TGCGCCAGCAGCCAACAGACAGGACAGGTGGGGGGCCACACAGATACGCAGTATTTT.

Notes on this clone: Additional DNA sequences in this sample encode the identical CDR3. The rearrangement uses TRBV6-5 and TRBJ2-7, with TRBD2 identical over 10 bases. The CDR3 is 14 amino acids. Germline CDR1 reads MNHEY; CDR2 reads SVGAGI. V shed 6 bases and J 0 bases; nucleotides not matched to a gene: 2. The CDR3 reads CASSRTSGSYEQYF. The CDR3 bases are TGTGCCAGCAGCCGGACTAGCGGCTCCTACGAGCAGTACTTC.

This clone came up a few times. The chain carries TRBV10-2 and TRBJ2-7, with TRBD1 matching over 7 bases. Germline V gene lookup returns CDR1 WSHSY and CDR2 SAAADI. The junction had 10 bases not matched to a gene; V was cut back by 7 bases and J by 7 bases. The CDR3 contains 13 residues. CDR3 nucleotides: TGCGCCAGCACCACGACAGGGACGGGGGAGCAGTACTTC. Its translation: CASTTTGTGEQYF.

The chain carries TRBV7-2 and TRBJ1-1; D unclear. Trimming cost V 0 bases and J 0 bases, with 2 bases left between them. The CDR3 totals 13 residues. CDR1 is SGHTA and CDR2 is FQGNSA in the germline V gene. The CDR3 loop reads CASSLALNTEAFF. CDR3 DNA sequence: TGTGCCAGCAGCTTAGCTCTGAACACTGAAGCTTTCTTT.

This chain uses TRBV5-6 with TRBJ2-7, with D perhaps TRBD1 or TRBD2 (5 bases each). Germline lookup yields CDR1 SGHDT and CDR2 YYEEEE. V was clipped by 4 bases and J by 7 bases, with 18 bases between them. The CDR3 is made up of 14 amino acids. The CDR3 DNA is TGTGCCAGCAGCAACCCGGGACGGCCGGGGGAGCAGTACTTC. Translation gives CASSNPGRPGEQYF.

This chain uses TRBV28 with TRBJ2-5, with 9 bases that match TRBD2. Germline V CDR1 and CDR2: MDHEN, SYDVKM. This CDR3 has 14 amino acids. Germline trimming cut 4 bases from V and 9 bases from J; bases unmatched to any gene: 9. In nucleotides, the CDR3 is TGTGCCAGCAGTTCGGGCGGGAGGGCCAGTCCCCAGTACTTC. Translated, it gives CASSSGGRASPQYF.

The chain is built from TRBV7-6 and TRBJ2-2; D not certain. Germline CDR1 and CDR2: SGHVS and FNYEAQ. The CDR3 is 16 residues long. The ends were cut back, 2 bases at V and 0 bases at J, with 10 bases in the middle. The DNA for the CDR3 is TGTGCCAGCAGCTTACTGCCAGGCGCGAACACCGGGGAGCTGTTTTTT. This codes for CASSLLPGANTGELFF.

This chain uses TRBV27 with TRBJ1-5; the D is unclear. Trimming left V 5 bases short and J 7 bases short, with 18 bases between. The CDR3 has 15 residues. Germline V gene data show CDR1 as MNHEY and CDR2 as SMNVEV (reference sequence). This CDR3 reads CASSPWRGEIQPQHF. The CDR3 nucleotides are TGTGCCAGCAGTCCATGGCGGGGAGAAATACAGCCCCAGCATTTT.

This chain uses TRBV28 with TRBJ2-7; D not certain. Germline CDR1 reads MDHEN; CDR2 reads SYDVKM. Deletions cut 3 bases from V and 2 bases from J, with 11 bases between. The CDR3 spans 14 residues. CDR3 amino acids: CASSFGRPPYEQYF. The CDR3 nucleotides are TGTGCCAGCAGTTTCGGCCGACCACCCTACGAGCAGTACTTC.

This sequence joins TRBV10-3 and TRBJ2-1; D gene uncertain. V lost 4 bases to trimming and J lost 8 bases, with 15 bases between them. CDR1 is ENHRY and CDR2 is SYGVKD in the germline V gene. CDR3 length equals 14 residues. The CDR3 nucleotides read TGTGCCATCAGTGGTGGCACTGGATTTTATGAGCAGTTCTTC. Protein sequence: CAISGGTGFYEQFF.

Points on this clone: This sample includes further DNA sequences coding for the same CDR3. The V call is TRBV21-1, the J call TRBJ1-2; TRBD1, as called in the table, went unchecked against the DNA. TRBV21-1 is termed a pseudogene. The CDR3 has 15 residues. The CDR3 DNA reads TGTGCCAGCAGCGTCCGGGACAGGGGGCGGGGGGGCTACACCTTC. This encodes CASSVRDRGRGGYTF.

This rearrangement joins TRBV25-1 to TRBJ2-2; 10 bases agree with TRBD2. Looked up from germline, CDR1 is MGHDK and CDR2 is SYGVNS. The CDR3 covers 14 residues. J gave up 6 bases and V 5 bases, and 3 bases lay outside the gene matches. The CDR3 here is CASSLAGAAGELFF. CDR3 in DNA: TGTGCCAGCAGTCTAGCGGGGGCGGCCGGGGAGCTGTTTTTT.

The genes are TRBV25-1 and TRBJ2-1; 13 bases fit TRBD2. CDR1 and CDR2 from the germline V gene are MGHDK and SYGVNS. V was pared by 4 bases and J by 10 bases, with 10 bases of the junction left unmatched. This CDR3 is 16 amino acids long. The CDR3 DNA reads TGTGCCAGCAGTGTCGGGACTAGCGGGAAGAGGGGCGAGCAGTTCTTC. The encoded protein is CASSVGTSGKRGEQFF.

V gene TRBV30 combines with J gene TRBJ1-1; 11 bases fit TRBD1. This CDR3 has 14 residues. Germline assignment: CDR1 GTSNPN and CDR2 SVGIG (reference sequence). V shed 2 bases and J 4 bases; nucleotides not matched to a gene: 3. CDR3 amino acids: CAWSPDRGLTEAFF. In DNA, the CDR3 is TGTGCCTGGAGTCCGGACAGGGGGCTCACTGAAGCTTTCTTT.